This T cell receptor beta chain was documented in a study of regulatory T cells in long-lasting Graves disease. Study in general: Under 3 months of antithyroid drugs had been taken by newly diagnosed Graves' patients.

This clonotype was observed at least ten times. Antigen: not known. The time point here: newly diagnosed GD, antithyroid drugs for less than 3 months. Making the TCR library involved RNA that had been extracted from PBMCs. CDR3 regions were amplified by Arm-PCR using iRepertoire HTBI primers to build TCR beta libraries. MiXCR was run by TCRdb on the multiplex PCR reads, yielding one entry per CDR3 protein. The table includes 350,000 to 400,000 distinct CDR3 sequences, 15% to 20% detected once. CDR3 length: 15 residues. Germline CDR1 reads MGHRA; CDR2 reads YSYEKL. Trimming took 2 bases from V and 0 from J, leaving 9 bases between them. Regarding the study as a whole: TCR diversity in persistent Graves' patients was below that of newly diagnosed ones.

The same sample was also studied in work on T cells in Graves' hyperthyroidism and ophthalmopathy. That work contributes: The HTBI set primed first-round TCR CDR3 RT-PCR. Model predictions of ophthalmopathy came a median 6.5 months before onset.

The rearrangement uses TRBV4-1 and TRBJ2-3; the D gene is possibly TRBD2 (5 bases). This material consisted of peripheral blood mononuclear cells (PBMCs), taken at new diagnosis, from a patient treated with antithyroid drugs. This sequence was found in a woman younger than 35 with Graves disease. Written as DNA, the CDR3 is TGCGCCAGCAGCCAACCCCGGACTAGCACAGATACGCAGTATTTT. It is translated as CASSQPRTSTDTQYF.